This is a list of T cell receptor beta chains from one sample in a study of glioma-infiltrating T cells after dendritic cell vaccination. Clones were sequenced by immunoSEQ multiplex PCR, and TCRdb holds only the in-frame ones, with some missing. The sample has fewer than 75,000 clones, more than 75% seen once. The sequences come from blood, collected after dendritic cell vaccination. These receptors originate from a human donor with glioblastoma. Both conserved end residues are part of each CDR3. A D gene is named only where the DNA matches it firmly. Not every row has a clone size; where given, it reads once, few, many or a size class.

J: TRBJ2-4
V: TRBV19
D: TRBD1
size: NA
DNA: TGTGCCAGTAGTACTAGACCGGGACAGGGATTTAACATTCAGTACTTC
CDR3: CASSTRPGQGFNIQYF

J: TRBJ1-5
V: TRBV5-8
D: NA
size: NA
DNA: TGTGCCAGCAGCTTGGGGGTGCGGCTAAATCAGCCCCAGCATTTT
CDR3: CASSLGVRLNQPQHF

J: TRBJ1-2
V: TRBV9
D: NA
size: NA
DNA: TGTGCCAGCAGCGTAGAACCCAGGGGCGGCCTCTATGGCTACACCTTC
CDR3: CASSVEPRGGLYGYTF

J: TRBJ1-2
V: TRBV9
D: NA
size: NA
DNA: TGTGCCAGCAGCCCAGGGGTCACGGGCTACACCTTC
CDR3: CASSPGVTGYTF

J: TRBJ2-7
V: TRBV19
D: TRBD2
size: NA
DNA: TGTGCCAGTAGCAAAAGCGGGGGGTTGGTCGAGCAGTACTTC
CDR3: CASSKSGGLVEQYF

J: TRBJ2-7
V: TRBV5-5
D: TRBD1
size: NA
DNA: TGTGCCAGCAGCCTGGCGGGACAGGGTAGTTCGCAGTACTTC
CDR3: CASSLAGQGSSQYF

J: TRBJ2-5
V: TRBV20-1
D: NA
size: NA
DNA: TGCAGTGCTAGATTTTCGGGTGCCCAGTACTTC
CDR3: CSARFSGAQYF

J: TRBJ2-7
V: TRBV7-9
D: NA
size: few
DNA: TGTGCCAGCAGCTGGGGCCTAACACTAGCCTCCTACGAGCAGTACTTC
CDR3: CASSWGLTLASYEQYF

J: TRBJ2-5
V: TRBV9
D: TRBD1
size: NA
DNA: TGTGCCAGCAGCCCAGGGGGCGGGGCCCTCCAAGAGACCCAGTACTTC
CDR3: CASSPGGGALQETQYF

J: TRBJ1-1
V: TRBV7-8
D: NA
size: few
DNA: TGTGCCAGCAGCGCGGGTAGGAACACTGAAGCTTTCTTT
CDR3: CASSAGRNTEAFF

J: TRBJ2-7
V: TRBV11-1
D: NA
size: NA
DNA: TGTGCCAGCAGCTTCGACATACAGGGGACTCCCACCTACGAGCAGTACTTC
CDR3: CASSFDIQGTPTYEQYF

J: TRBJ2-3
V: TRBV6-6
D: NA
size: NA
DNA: TGTGCCAGCAGTTATTCGTGGGGAGTAGCTAGCGATACGCAGTATTTT
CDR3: CASSYSWGVASDTQYF

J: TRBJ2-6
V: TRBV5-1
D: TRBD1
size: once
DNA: TGCGCCAGCAGCTTTCCGGACAGGAACTCTGGGGCCAACGTCCTGACTTTC
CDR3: CASSFPDRNSGANVLTF

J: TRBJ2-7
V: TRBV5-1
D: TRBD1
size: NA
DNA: TGCGCCAGCAGCTCATATACCGGGACAGTAGCCTACGAGCAGTACTTC
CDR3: CASSSYTGTVAYEQYF

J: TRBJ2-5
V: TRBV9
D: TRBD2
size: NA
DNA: TGTGCCAGCAGCGTACAGGGACTAGCGGGGGAGACCCAGTACTTC
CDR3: CASSVQGLAGETQYF

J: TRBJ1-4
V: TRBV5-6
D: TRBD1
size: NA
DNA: TGTGCCAGCAGCTGGGGGACAGGGGGCAATGAAAAACTGTTTTTT
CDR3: CASSWGTGGNEKLFF

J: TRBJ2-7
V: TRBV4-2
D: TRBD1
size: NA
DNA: TGTGCCAGCAGCCTTGGGGCGGGACAGGGTAGTTACGAGCAGTACTTC
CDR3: CASSLGAGQGSYEQYF

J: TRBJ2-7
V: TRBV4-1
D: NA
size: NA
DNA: TGCGCCAGCAGCCAAGGGAGGGACCCGAACCCCCACGAGCAGTACTTC
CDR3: CASSQGRDPNPHEQYF

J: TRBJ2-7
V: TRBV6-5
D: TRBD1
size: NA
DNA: TGTGCCAGCAGTTACAAGGGACAGGGACTCTACGAGCAGTACTTC
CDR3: CASSYKGQGLYEQYF

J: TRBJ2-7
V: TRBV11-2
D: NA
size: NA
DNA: TGTGCCAGCAGCTTAACTCTCTACGAGCAGTACTTC
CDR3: CASSLTLYEQYF

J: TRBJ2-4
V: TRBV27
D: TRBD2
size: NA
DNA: TGTGCCAGCAGTCTACTAGCGGGGGAAAACATTCAGTACTTC
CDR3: CASSLLAGENIQYF

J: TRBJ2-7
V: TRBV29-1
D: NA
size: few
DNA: TGCAGCGCCTCTATCGCGTCTGAGCAGTACTTC
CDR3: CSASIASEQYF

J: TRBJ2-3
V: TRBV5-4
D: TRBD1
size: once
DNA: TGTGCCAGCAGCCGCGGACAGGGCACAGATACGCAGTATTTT
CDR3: CASSRGQGTDTQYF

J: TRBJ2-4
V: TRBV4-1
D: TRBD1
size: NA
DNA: TGCGCCAGCAGCTTCGGACAGGAACCAAACATTCAGTACTTC
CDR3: CASSFGQEPNIQYF

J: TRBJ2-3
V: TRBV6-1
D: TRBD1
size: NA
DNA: TGTGCCAGCAGTGGCCAGGGGGCTGGGACGCAGTATTTT
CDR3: CASSGQGAGTQYF

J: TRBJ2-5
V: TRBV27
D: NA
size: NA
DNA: TGTGCCAGCAGTCCGAGTGCGGGATACTACCAAGAGACCCAGTACTTC
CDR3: CASSPSAGYYQETQYF

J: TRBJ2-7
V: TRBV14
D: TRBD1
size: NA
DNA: TGTGCCAGCAGCCAGGGGACAGGGCCCTACGAGCAGTACTTC
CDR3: CASSQGTGPYEQYF

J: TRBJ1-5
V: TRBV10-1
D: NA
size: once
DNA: TGCGCCAGCAGTGAGAGGGGAGGCAGACAAAGCCGGAATCAGCCCCAGCATTTT
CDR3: CASSERGGRQSRNQPQHF

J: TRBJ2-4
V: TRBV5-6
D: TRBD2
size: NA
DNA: TGTGCCAGCAGCTGGGGGGGGGCCAAAAACATTCAGTACTTC
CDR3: CASSWGGAKNIQYF

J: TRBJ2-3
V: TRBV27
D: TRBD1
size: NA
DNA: TGTGCCAGCAGAGACAGGGGGAGCAACACAGATACGCAGTATTTT
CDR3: CASRDRGSNTDTQYF

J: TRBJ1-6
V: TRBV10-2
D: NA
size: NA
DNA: TGCGCCACCTCCACAGGGAACTATAATTCACCCCTCCACTTT
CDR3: CATSTGNYNSPLHF

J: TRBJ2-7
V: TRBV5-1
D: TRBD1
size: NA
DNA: TGCGCCAGCAGCCCCGGGACAGGGCGAAGCTACGAGCAGTACTTC
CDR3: CASSPGTGRSYEQYF

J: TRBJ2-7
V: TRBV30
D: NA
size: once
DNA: TGTGTCTGGGCGGACTCATACGAGCAGTACTTC
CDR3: CVWADSYEQYF

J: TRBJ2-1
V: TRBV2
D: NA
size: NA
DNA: TGTGCCAGCAGAGGGGTGGTGACAGGCCAATACAATGAGCAGTTCTTC
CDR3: CASRGVVTGQYNEQFF

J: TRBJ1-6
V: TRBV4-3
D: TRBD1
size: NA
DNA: TGCGCCAGCAGCCAAGATGAGGGGGCGAGGTATAATTCCCCCCTCCACTTT
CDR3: CASSQDEGARYNSPLHF

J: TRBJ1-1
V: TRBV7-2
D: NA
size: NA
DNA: TGTGCCAGCAGCTTAATCGGGGGGGGGACTGAAGCTTTCTTT
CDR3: CASSLIGGGTEAFF

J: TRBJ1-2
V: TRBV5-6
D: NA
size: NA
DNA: TGTGCCAGCAGCTTGGACAGGGAGGGTGGCTACACCTTC
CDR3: CASSLDREGGYTF

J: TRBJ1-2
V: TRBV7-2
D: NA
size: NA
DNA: TGTGCCAGCAGCCAGACTTGGCTCAACTCTAACTATGGCTACACCTTC
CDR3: CASSQTWLNSNYGYTF

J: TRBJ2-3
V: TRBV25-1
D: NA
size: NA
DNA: TGTGCCAGCAGTGAAGGCCTAGATCGAGATACGCAGTATTTT
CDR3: CASSEGLDRDTQYF

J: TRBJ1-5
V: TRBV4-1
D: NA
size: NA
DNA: TGCGCCAGCAGCCAAGGTCCGGAGCGTTACAATCAGCCCCAGCATTTT
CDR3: CASSQGPERYNQPQHF

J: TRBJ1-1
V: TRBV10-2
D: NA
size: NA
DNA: TGCGCCAGCTTTTGGTATGGGACACAAAACACTGAAGCTTTCTTT
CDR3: CASFWYGTQNTEAFF